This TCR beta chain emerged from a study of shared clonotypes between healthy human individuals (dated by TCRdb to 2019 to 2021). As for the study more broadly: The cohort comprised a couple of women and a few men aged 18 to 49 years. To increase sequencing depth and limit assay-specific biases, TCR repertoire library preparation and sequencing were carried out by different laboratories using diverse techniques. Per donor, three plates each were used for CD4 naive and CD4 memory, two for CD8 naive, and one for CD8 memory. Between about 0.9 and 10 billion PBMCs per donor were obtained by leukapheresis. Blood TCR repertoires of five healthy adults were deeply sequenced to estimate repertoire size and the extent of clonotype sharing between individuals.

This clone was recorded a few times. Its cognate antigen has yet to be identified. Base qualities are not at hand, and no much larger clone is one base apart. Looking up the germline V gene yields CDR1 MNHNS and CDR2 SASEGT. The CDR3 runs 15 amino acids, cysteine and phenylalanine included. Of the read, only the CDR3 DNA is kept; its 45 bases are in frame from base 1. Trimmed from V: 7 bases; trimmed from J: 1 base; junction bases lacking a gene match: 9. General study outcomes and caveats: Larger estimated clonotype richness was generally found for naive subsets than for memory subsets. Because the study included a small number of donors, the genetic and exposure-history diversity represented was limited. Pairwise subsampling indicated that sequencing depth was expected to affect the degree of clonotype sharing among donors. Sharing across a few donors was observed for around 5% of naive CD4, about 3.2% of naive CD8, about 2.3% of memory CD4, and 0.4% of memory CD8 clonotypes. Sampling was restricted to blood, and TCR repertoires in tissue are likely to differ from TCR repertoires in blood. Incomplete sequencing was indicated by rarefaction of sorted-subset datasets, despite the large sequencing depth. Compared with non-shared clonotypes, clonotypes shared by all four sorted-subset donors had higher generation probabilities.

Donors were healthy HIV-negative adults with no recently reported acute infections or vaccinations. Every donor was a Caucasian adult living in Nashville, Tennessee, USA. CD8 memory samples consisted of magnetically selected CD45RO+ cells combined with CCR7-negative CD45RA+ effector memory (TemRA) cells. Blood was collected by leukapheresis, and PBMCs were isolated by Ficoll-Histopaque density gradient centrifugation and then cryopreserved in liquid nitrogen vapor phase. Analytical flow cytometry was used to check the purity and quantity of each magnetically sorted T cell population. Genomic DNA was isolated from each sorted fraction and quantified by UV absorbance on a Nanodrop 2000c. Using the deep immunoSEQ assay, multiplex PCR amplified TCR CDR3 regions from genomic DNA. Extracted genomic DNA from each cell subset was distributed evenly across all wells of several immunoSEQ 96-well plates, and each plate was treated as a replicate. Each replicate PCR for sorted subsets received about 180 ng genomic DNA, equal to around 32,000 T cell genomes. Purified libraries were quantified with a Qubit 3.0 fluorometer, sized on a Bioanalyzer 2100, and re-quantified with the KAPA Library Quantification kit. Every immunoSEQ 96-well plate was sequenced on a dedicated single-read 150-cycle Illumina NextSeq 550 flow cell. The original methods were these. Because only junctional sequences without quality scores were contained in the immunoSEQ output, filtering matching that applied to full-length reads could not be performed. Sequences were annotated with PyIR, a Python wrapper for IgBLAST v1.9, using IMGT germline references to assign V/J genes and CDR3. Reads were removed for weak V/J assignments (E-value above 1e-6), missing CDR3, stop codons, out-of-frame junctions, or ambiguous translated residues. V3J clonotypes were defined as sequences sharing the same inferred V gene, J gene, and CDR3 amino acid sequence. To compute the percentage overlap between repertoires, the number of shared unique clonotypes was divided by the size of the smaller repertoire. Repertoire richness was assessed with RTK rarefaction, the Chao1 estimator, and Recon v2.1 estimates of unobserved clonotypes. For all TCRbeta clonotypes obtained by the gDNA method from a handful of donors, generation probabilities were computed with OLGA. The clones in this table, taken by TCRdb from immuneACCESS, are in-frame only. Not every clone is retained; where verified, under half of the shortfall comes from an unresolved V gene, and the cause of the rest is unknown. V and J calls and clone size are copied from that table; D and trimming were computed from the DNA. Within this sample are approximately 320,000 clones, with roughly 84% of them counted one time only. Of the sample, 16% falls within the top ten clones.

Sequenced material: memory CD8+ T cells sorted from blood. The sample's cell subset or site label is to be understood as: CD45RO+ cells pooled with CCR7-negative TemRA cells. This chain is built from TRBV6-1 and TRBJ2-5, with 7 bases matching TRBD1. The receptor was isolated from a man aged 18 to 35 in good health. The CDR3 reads CASTTGTVGQETQYF. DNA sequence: TGTGCCAGCACCACCGGGACAGTTGGCCAAGAGACCCAGTACTTC.